The 17 T cell receptor beta chains listed next were all sequenced from one sample in a study of ipilimumab plus nivolumab after autologous stem cell transplantation. Generated by immunoSEQ multiplex PCR, the TCRdb table keeps only in-frame clones and is missing some. The table includes around 13,000 clones, less than 80% detected once. The sequences come from PBMCs, collected in a trial of ipilimumab plus nivolumab as post-transplant consolidation. The receptors were gathered from a male donor with diffuse large B-cell lymphoma.

V gene TRBV7-9 combines with J gene TRBJ2-6, with D unclear. V lost 5 bases and J lost 0, with 11 bases in between. From germline, CDR1 is SEHNR and CDR2 FQNEAQ (reference sequence). This CDR3 is built from 16 residues. The CDR3 nucleotides read TGTGCCAGCAGCCCCCCGGGCAGCTCTGGGGCCAACGTCCTGACTTTC. It specifies CASSPPGSSGANVLTF. The variable domain in full, completed from reference TRBV7-9 and TRBJ2-6, reads DTGVSQNPRHKITKRGQNVTFRCDPISEHNRLYWYRQTLGQGPEFLTYFQNEAQLEKSRLLSDRFSAERPKGSFSTLEIQRTEQGDSAMYLCASSPPGSSGANVLTFGAGSRLTVL.

The V and J genes are TRBV4-3 and TRBJ1-5, with no clear D. The V end was cut by 2 bases, the J end by 5 bases, with 7 bases between. CDR1 is LGHNA, CDR2 YSLEER, per germline. The CDR3 has 13 residues. The CDR3 here is CASSQQIDQPQHF. In DNA form, the CDR3 reads TGCGCCAGCAGCCAACAAATAGATCAGCCCCAGCATTTT.

The chain recombines TRBV11-2 with TRBJ1-2, with TRBD1 matching over 7 bases. V lost 2 bases to trimming and J lost 0 bases; unmatched junction nucleotides: 6. This CDR3 region has 16 residues. CDR1 and CDR2 (germline): SGHAT, FQNNGV. The CDR3 DNA reads as TGTGCCAGCAGCTTATTAACAGGGGTTGCTAACTATGGCTACACCTTC. Its translation is CASSLLTGVANYGYTF.

The chain is built from TRBV7-2 and TRBJ1-6, with 11 nucleotides matching TRBD1. CDR1 and CDR2 from the germline V gene are SGHTA and FQGNSA. This CDR3 has 17 amino acids. V was clipped by 5 bases and J by 6 bases; unmatched bases: 9. The CDR3 sequence: CASSPRTGGAGNSPLHF. The CDR3 DNA reads as TGTGCCAGCAGCCCCAGGACAGGGGGCGCCGGTAATTCACCCCTCCACTTT.

The chain joins TRBV27 to TRBJ1-5; 9 positions match TRBD1. CDR1 and CDR2 from the germline V gene are MNHEY and SMNVEV (reference sequence). The CDR3 covers 14 residues. V shed 3 bases, J shed 6 bases, and the junction held 3 bases outside the gene matches. CDR3 DNA: TGTGCCAGCAGTTTGGGACAGGGCGGTCAGCCCCAGCATTTT. It codes for CASSLGQGGQPQHF.

V is TRBV5-1 and J is TRBJ2-3; 8 nucleotides match TRBD1. The CDR3 consists of 15 residues. V was clipped by 4 bases and J by 5 bases; unmatched bases: 9. Germline V lookup: CDR1 SGHRS, CDR2 YFSETQ. CDR3: CASSRGQGTRDTQYF. CDR3 coding DNA: TGCGCCAGCAGCAGAGGACAGGGAACACGAGATACGCAGTATTTT.

This clone was found a few times. This rearrangement joins TRBV6-1 to TRBJ2-1; a possible D gene is TRBD1 (6 bases). Germline lookup yields CDR1 MNHNS and CDR2 SASEGT. The CDR3 has 16 amino acids. The ends were cut back, 4 bases at V and 0 bases at J, with 13 bases in the middle. CDR3 sequence: CASSGADRHSYNEQFF. The DNA of the CDR3 is TGTGCCAGCAGTGGGGCGGACAGACACTCCTACAATGAGCAGTTCTTC.

This chain links TRBV7-6 with TRBJ2-7; 8 bases line up with TRBD1. The CDR3 spans 16 residues. Germline CDR1 reads SGHVS; CDR2 reads FNYEAQ. The ends lost 1 base at V and 3 bases at J; junction bases unmatched: 8. Here the CDR3 DNA reads TGTGCCAGCAGCTTAGGAGGGCGGACAGGGAGCTACGAGCAGTACTTC. Protein product: CASSLGGRTGSYEQYF.

The chain combines TRBV6-1 with TRBJ2-5, with a tentative D call TRBD1 (5 bases). Judging by the DNA end, TRBJ2-7 fits better; the J call may be wrong. The CDR3 loop spans 13 amino acids. CDR1 and CDR2 from the germline V gene are MNHNS and SASEGT. The CDR3 sequence is CASASGHSYEQYF. The CDR3 coding sequence is TGTGCCAGCGCCTCAGGACACTCCTACGAGCAGTACTTC.

The CDR3 bases are TGTGCCAGCAGTGGTGCGAGTGAAAAACTGTTTTTT. Its translation: CASSGASEKLFF. V gene TRBV2 combines with J gene TRBJ1-4; D remains ambiguous. Germline CDR1 reads SNHLY; CDR2 reads FYNNEI. The CDR3 has 12 amino acids. Trimming removed 4 bases from V and 7 bases from J, with 7 bases in between.

The rearrangement links TRBV5-1 to TRBJ2-2; possible D gene TRBD2, 6 bases. Trimming removed 0 bases at V and 6 bases at J, with 9 bases between. The CDR3 has 14 residues. Per germline, CDR1 SGHRS and CDR2 YFSETQ. In DNA, the CDR3 is TGCGCCAGCAGCTTGGCCGGGGGTGCCGGGGAGCTGTTTTTT. Translating it yields CASSLAGGAGELFF. Using reference TRBV5-1 and TRBJ2-2 for the parts outside the CDR3, the full variable domain is KAGVTQTPRYLIKTRGQQVTLSCSPISGHRSVSWYQQTPGQGLQFLFEYFSETQRNKGNFPGRFSGRQFSNSRSEMNVSTLELGDSALYLCASSLAGGAGELFFGEGSRLTVL.

The V call is TRBV7-3, the J call TRBJ2-2; TRBD2 matches 12 bases. Germline CDR1 reads SGHTA; CDR2 reads FQGTGA. After removal of 2 bases from V and 3 bases from J, the junction contained 1 base not matched to a gene. The CDR3 spans 16 residues. The CDR3 loop is CASSLLAGGHTGELFF. The DNA for the CDR3 is TGTGCCAGCAGCTTACTAGCGGGAGGGCACACCGGGGAGCTGTTTTTT. Full variable domain (outside the CDR3, taken from reference TRBV7-3 and TRBJ2-2): GAGVSQTPSNKVTEKGKYVELRCDPISGHTALYWYRQSLGQGPEFLIYFQGTGAADDSGLPNDRFFAVRPEGSVSTLKIQRTERGDSAVYLCASSLLAGGHTGELFFGEGSRLTVL.

The J gene is TRBJ2-7, the V gene TRBV30; D may be TRBD2 (5 bases). Deletions cut 2 bases from V and 3 bases from J, with 11 bases between. Per germline, CDR1 GTSNPN and CDR2 SVGIG (reference sequence). This CDR3 spans 13 amino acids. CDR3 bases: TGTGCCTGGAGTACGGGATCCGGCTACGAGCAGTACTTC. It specifies CAWSTGSGYEQYF. Filled out from reference TRBV30 and TRBJ2-7, the complete variable domain reads SQTIHQWPATLVQPVGSPLSLECTVEGTSNPNLYWYRQAAGRGLQLLFYSVGIGQISSEVPQNLSASRPQDRQFILSSKKLLLSDSGFYLCAWSTGSGYEQYFGPGTRLTVT.

The chain carries TRBV7-2 and TRBJ2-1, with TRBD1 matching over 7 bases. V shed 5 bases and J 1 base; nucleotides not matched to a gene: 5. The germline V gene encodes CDR1 SGHTA and CDR2 FQGNSA. CDR3 length: 15 residues. CDR3 protein: CASSQTTGSYNEQFF. CDR3 coding DNA: TGTGCCAGCAGCCAGACGACAGGGTCCTACAATGAGCAGTTCTTC.

In this sample, this clone turned up a few times. This rearrangement joins TRBV15 to TRBJ1-5; tentative D call: TRBD1 (6 bases). Germline values: CDR1 LNHNV, CDR2 YYDKDF (reference sequence). CDR3 size: 18 residues. The V end was cut by 0 bases, the J end by 0 bases, with 15 bases between. This CDR3 is CATSRDSQGSNSNQPQHF. DNA of the CDR3: TGTGCCACCAGCAGAGATTCGCAGGGGAGTAATAGCAATCAGCCCCAGCATTTT.

A single count supports this clone. The chain links TRBV6-5 to TRBJ1-1; a weak D match, TRBD1 (5 bases). Germline V gives CDR1 MNHEY, CDR2 SVGAGI. The germline V and J ends were trimmed by 2 bases and 3 bases, with 10 bases remaining between them. This CDR3 contains 14 residues. CDR3 amino acids: CASSYTEGYTEAFF. The CDR3 DNA reads TGTGCCAGCAGTTACACAGAGGGGTACACTGAAGCTTTCTTT.

The V gene is TRBV4-1, the J gene TRBJ2-2, with D perhaps matching TRBD2 (5 bases). The length of the CDR3 is 16 residues. V was shortened by 1 base and J by 4 bases, with 13 bases between the two germline ends. Germline CDR1 MGHRA, CDR2 YSYEKL. CDR3 protein: CASSQVSGSSTGELFF. The CDR3 region has the DNA TGCGCCAGCAGCCAAGTTTCGGGGTCGAGCACCGGGGAGCTGTTTTTT.